Listed below are T cell receptor beta chains from one sample, sequenced in a study of blood T cell repertoires in COVID-19. Sequencing was performed with immunoSEQ multiplex PCR; in TCRdb, only in-frame clones are kept and a portion is missing. The sample records fewer than 250,000 clones, roughly 90% being singletons. The sample comprised peripheral blood. The receptors were gathered from a woman aged 55 to 70 with acute or convalescent COVID-19. CDR3s include the opening cysteine and the closing phenylalanine or tryptophan. A D gene is named only where the DNA matches it firmly. Clone size, where shown, is once, few, many, or a class for clones that have expanded.

TRBV24-1,once,.,TRBJ1-6,CATSDLQSVRMEPLHF,TGTGCCACCAGTGATTTGCAATCTGTCAGGATGGAACCCCTCCACTTT
TRBV6-5,.,.,TRBJ2-1,CASRYLAESAYNEQFF,TGTGCCAGCAGATACTTAGCGGAAAGCGCTTACAATGAGCAGTTCTTC
TRBV9,.,.,TRBJ1-2,CASSMSRDYGYTF,TGTGCCAGCAGCATGTCCCGGGACTATGGCTACACCTTC
TRBV11-3,.,.,TRBJ2-1,CASSLGQSGRGYNEQFF,TGTGCCAGCAGCTTGGGTCAAAGCGGTCGTGGTTACAATGAGCAGTTCTTC
TRBV3-1/TRBV3-2,.,.,TRBJ2-1,CASSLKRGGGDEQFF,TGTGCCAGCAGCCTAAAAAGGGGGGGAGGGGATGAGCAGTTCTTC
TRBV7-2,.,TRBD1,TRBJ1-6,CASSSPRWGPGQSKLSLHF,TGTGCCAGCAGCTCCCCCCGATGGGGACCGGGACAGTCCAAGTTGTCCCTCCACTTT
TRBV7-3,.,TRBD2,TRBJ2-1,CASSFSLAGYPYNEQFF,TGTGCCAGCAGCTTTAGTCTAGCGGGATATCCCTACAATGAGCAGTTCTTC
TRBV4-1,.,TRBD2,TRBJ2-1,CASSPTSGGTPGQFF,TGCGCCAGCAGCCCAACTAGCGGGGGGACCCCGGGGCAGTTCTTC
TRBV19,.,TRBD1,TRBJ1-1,CASRQGAGTEAFF,TGTGCCAGTAGGCAGGGGGCTGGCACTGAAGCTTTCTTT
TRBV30,.,.,TRBJ2-1,CAWSDGVNEQFF,TGTGCCTGGAGTGACGGGGTGAATGAGCAGTTCTTC
TRBV30,.,.,TRBJ1-2,CAWDGSGGYTF,TGTGCCTGGGACGGATCAGGGGGCTACACCTTC
TRBV5-4,.,.,TRBJ1-1,CASSLGRRQVNTEAFF,TGTGCCAGCAGCTTGGGAAGGCGACAGGTGAACACTGAAGCTTTCTTT
TRBV5-5,few,.,TRBJ1-5,CASSLGWGDQPQHF,TGTGCCAGCAGCTTGGGGTGGGGAGATCAGCCCCAGCATTTT
TRBV5-1,.,.,TRBJ1-1,CASSSRTDMNTEAFF,TGCGCCAGCAGCTCACGGACAGACATGAACACTGAAGCTTTCTTT
TRBV28,.,TRBD1,TRBJ1-3,CASSLGGFGTGGNTIYF,TGTGCCAGCAGTTTGGGAGGTTTCGGGACAGGGGGAAACACCATATATTTT
TRBV7-9,.,.,TRBJ1-5,CASSSGNQPQHF,TGTGCCAGCAGCTCAGGGAATCAGCCCCAGCATTTT
TRBV18,.,TRBD1,TRBJ2-3,CASSPLQGAADTQYF,TGTGCCAGCTCACCCCTACAGGGGGCTGCAGATACGCAGTATTTT
TRBV6-1,.,TRBD2,TRBJ2-6,CASSATGTSGASSGANVLTF,TGTGCCAGCAGTGCGACCGGGACTAGCGGGGCGAGCTCTGGGGCCAACGTCCTGACTTTC
TRBV2,.,.,TRBJ2-7,CASSERGSPSGEQYF,TGTGCCAGCAGTGAAAGGGGGTCCCCGTCCGGCGAGCAGTACTTC
TRBV30,.,.,TRBJ2-7,CAWSVVGHSISYEQYF,TGTGCCTGGAGTGTAGTAGGACACTCGATTTCCTACGAGCAGTACTTC
TRBV3-1/TRBV3-2,few,TRBD1,TRBJ2-2,CASSPTRGQGTGELFF,TGTGCCAGCAGCCCAACCAGGGGACAGGGCACCGGGGAGCTGTTTTTT
TRBV19,.,.,TRBJ1-5,CASSPRAGDGELKPQHF,TGTGCCAGTAGTCCCCGGGCGGGGGATGGAGAGCTGAAGCCCCAGCATTTT
TRBV11-2,.,TRBD2,TRBJ2-3,CASSPITGGAGDTQYF,TGTGCCAGCAGCCCAATAACGGGGGGGGCAGGAGATACGCAGTATTTT
TRBV19,.,TRBD2,TRBJ2-7,CASSGRDHEQYF,TGTGCCAGTAGTGGGAGGGACCACGAGCAGTACTTC
TRBV5-1,.,TRBD2,TRBJ2-7,CASSLVQRGGLDEQYF,TGCGCCAGCAGCTTGGTACAGCGGGGGGGCCTCGACGAGCAGTACTTC
TRBV5-8,once,TRBD1,TRBJ2-3,CASSLSRQGVLDTQYF,TGTGCCAGCAGCTTGAGTCGACAGGGGGTTTTAGATACGCAGTATTTT
TRBV27,.,TRBD2,TRBJ2-2,CASRDKREGTGELFF,TGTGCCAGCAGAGACAAACGGGAGGGCACCGGGGAGCTGTTTTTT
TRBV18,.,.,TRBJ2-1,CASSPQGANNEQFF,TGTGCCAGCTCACCACAAGGGGCCAACAATGAGCAGTTCTTC
TRBV6-6,few,TRBD1,TRBJ1-2,CASRLQGAYNYGYTF,TGTGCCAGCAGATTACAGGGGGCGTATAACTATGGCTACACCTTC
TRBV12-5,.,.,TRBJ1-3,CASAGSRNTIYF,TGTGCTAGTGCCGGGTCCAGAAACACCATATATTTT
TRBV6-5,.,TRBD1,TRBJ2-2,CASNSGTDTGELFF,TGTGCCAGCAACTCCGGGACAGACACCGGGGAGCTGTTTTTT
TRBV27,.,.,TRBJ1-5,CASSLSNRSNQPQHF,TGTGCCAGCAGTTTATCGAACAGGAGCAATCAGCCCCAGCATTTT
TRBV29-1,.,.,TRBJ2-7,CSVDGGRGYEQYF,TGCAGCGTTGACGGAGGGAGAGGATACGAGCAGTACTTC
TRBV3-1/TRBV3-2,.,TRBD1,TRBJ1-5,CASSQDRDRQPQHF,TGTGCCAGCAGCCAGGACAGGGACCGACAGCCCCAGCATTTT
TRBV29-1,.,.,TRBJ2-7,CSVEILGLTEQYF,TGCAGCGTCGAAATCCTCGGTCTCACCGAGCAGTACTTC
TRBV12-3/TRBV12-4,.,.,TRBJ1-4,CASSREVREKLFF,TGTGCCAGCAGTCGGGAGGTCCGGGAAAAACTGTTTTTT
TRBV15,.,.,TRBJ1-5,CATSRGGTSNQPQHF,TGTGCCACCAGCAGGGGTGGGACAAGCAATCAGCCCCAGCATTTT
TRBV24-1,.,TRBD1,TRBJ1-2,CATSDPGQDYTF,TGTGCCACCAGTGATCCGGGACAGGACTACACCTTC
TRBV14,.,.,TRBJ2-5,CASSQDLGEAQETQYF,TGTGCCAGCAGCCAAGATCTCGGGGAGGCCCAAGAGACCCAGTACTTC
TRBV10-1,few,.,TRBJ2-2,CASSANTGELFF,TGCGCCAGCAGTGCAAACACCGGGGAGCTGTTTTTT
TRBV24-1,.,.,TRBJ2-1,CATSDLRTVNEQFF,TGTGCCACCAGTGATCTGCGGACAGTAAATGAGCAGTTCTTC
TRBV28,.,TRBD1,TRBJ2-7,CASSTRTGNYEQYF,TGTGCCAGCAGTACAAGGACAGGGAACTACGAGCAGTACTTC